This T cell receptor beta chain was profiled in a study of cytomegalovirus exposure and HLA in healthy donors. Overall study context: Of 398 genotyped donors, about 80% clustered with self-reported Caucasian donors.

Study-level findings and limits: A missense variant in DCLRE1C was later tied to TCR beta V- and J-gene trimming. Most observed TCR sequences were rare, whereas some public TCRs were detected in many donors. According to a later analysis, donors in an Asian-associated ancestry cluster reportedly had fewer N-insertions than the roughly 670-donor mean.

PCR was performed using 60 Vbeta and 13 Jbeta primers. Clones were read by immunoSEQ multiplex PCR, and TCRdb kept only the in-frame ones, dropping some. Among hundreds of thousands of clones, nearly 80% were seen once, and the ten largest hold 1.5% to 2%. V lost 3 bases to trimming and J lost 3 bases, with 15 bases between them. Per the germline V gene, CDR1 is KGHSH and CDR2 is LQKENI. The CDR3 runs to 15 residues. As regards this clone: Its antigen remains unknown.

This sequence joins TRBV18 and TRBJ2-7; TRBD2 might be the D (5 bases). The sequenced sample was PBMCs. The receptor's source is a male donor in good health and CMV-seronegative. This CDR3 is CASSPEPGNIYEQYF. Here the CDR3 DNA reads TGTGCCAGCTCACCCGAACCGGGAAACATCTACGAGCAGTACTTC.